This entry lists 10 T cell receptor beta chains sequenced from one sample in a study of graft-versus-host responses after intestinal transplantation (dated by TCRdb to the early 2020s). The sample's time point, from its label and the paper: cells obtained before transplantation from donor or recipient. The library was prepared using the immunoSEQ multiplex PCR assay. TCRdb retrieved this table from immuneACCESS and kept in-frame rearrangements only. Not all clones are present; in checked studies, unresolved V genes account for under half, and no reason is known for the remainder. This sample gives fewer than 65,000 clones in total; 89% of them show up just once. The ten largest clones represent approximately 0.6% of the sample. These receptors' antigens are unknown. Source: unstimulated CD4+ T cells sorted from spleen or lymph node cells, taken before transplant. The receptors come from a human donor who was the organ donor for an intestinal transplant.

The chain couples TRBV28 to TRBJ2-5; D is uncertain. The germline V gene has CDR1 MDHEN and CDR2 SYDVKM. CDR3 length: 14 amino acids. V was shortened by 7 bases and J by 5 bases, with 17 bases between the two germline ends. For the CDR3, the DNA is TGTGCCAGCACCCCCCTGAGGATTTGGGAGACCCAGTACTTC. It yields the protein CASTPLRIWETQYF.

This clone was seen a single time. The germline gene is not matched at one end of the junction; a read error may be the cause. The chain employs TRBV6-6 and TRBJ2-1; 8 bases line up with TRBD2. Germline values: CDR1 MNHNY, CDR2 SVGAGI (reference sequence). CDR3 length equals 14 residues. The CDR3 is CASSHSGGASEQFF. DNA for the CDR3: TGTGCCAGCAGTCACTCGGGGGGGGCCAGTGAGCAGTTCTTC.

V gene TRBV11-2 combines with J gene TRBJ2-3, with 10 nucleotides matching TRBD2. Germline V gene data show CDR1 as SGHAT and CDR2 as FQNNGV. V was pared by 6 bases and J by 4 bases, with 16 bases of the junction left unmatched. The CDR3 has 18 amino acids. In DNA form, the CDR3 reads TGTGCCAGCAGAGCCAGCGGGAGGGCCACCTTGGTGTCAGATACGCAGTATTTT. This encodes CASRASGRATLVSDTQYF.

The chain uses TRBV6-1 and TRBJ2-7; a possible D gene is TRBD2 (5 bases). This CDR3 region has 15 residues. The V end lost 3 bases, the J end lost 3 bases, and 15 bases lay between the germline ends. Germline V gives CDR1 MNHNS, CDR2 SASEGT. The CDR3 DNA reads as TGTGCCAGCAGTGAGAGGACTGGCTACAACTACGAGCAGTACTTC. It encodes CASSERTGYNYEQYF.

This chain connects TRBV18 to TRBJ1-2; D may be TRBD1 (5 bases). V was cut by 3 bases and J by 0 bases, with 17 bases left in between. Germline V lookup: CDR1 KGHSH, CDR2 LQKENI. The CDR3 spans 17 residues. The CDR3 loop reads CASSPTTSTASNYGYTF. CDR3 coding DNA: TGTGCCAGCTCACCTACCACATCGACAGCATCTAACTATGGCTACACCTTC.

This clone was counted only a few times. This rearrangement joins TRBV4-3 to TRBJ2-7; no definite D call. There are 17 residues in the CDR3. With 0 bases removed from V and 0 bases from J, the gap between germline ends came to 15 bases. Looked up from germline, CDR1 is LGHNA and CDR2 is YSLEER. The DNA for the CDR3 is TGCGCCAGCAGCCAAGAGACCCAGGCTCATTCCTCCTACGAGCAGTACTTC. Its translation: CASSQETQAHSSYEQYF.

CDR3 in amino acids: CSARVRGYTF. The CDR3, as DNA: TGCAGTGCTAGAGTCCGTGGCTACACCTTC. The chain is built from TRBV20-1 and TRBJ1-2; D not resolved. Trimming removed 1 base at V and 7 bases at J, with 4 bases between. The germline V gene has CDR1 DFQATT and CDR2 SNEGSKA (reference sequence). CDR3 length equals 10 residues.

CDR3 sequence: CASVAGTYTEQYF. The CDR3 nucleotides are TGTGCCAGCGTAGCGGGCACTTATACGGAGCAGTACTTC. This chain links TRBV28 with TRBJ2-7, with TRBD2 matching 7 bases. The V gene end was trimmed by 8 bases and the J gene end by 7 bases; junction bases not matched to a gene: 11. CDR3 size: 13 residues. Germline V lookup: CDR1 MDHEN, CDR2 SYDVKM.

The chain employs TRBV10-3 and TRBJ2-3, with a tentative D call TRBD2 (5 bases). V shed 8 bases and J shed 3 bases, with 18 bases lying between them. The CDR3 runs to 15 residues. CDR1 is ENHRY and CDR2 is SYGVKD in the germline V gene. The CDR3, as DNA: TGTGCCATCCAAGGGAATAGAGGGAGAACAGATACGCAGTATTTT. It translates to CAIQGNRGRTDTQYF.

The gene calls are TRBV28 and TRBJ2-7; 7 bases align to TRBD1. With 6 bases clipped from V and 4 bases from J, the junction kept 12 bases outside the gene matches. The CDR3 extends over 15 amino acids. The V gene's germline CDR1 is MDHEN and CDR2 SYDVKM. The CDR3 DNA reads TGTGCCAGCAGCCCGGTGGACAGGCAAGGATACGAGCAGTACTTC. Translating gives CASSPVDRQGYEQYF.